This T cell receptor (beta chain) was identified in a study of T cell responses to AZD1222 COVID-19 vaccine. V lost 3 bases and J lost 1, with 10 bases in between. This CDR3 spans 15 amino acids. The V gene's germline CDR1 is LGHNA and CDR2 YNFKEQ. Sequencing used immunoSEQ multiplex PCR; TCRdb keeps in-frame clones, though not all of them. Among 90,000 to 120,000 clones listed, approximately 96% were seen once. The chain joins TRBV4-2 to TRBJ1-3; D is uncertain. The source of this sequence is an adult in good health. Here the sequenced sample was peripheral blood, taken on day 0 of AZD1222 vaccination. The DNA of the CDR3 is TGTGCCAGCAGCCACGCCCCCCTATCTGGAAACACCATATATTTT. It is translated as CASSHAPLSGNTIYF.